These 27 T cell receptor beta chains originate from one sample sequenced in a study of a mutant IDH1 vaccine in newly diagnosed glioma listed by TCRdb under 2021. This sample's time point label indicates: baseline, week 1 (first vaccination visit). The treatment or condition label, as the study defines it: pre-vaccination baseline after standard-of-care therapy. Library preparation was by the immunoSEQ multiplex PCR assay. As stored in TCRdb, this immuneACCESS dataset retains in-frame rearrangements with V and J assigned. A fraction of the clones does not appear; measured against another copy, unresolved V genes explain less than half of the discrepancy, and the remainder lacks a known reason. Present in this sample are around 89,000 clones, under 90% of which were seen just once. Approximately 7.4% of the sample is taken by the ten largest. Sequences were derived from PBMCs, sampled from a glioma patient treated with radiotherapy, temozolomide or both. These receptor sequences come from a woman in her fifties or sixties with glioma.

The V call is TRBV7-8, the J call TRBJ2-3; 13 bases map to TRBD2. V lost 6 bases to trimming and J lost 6 bases; unmatched junction nucleotides: 6. The CDR3 contains 15 residues. Germline values: CDR1 SGHVS, CDR2 FQNEAQ. CDR3 loop: CASRPTSGGADTQYF. CDR3 DNA: TGTGCCAGCAGACCTACTAGCGGGGGGGCCGATACGCAGTATTTT. Based on the CDR3 plus reference TRBV7-8 and TRBJ2-3, the full variable domain is GAGVSQSPRYKVAKRGQDVALRCDPISGHVSLFWYQQALGQGPEFLTYFQNEAQLDKSGLPSDRFFAERPEGSVSTLKIQRTQQEDSAVYLCASRPTSGGADTQYFGPGTRLTVL.

The chain has TRBV12-5 and TRBJ2-2; D call uncertain. This CDR3 is 12 amino acids long. V lost 6 bases to trimming and J lost 8 bases, with 10 bases between them. In germline, CDR1 is LGHNT, CDR2 FRNRAP. CDR3 sequence reads: CASGLQAGELFF. CDR3 sequence (DNA): TGTGCTAGTGGCCTACAAGCGGGGGAGCTGTTTTTT. The full variable domain, rest sourced from reference TRBV12-5 and TRBJ2-2, is DARVTQTPRHKVTEMGQEVTMRCQPILGHNTVFWYRQTMMQGLELLAYFRNRAPLDDSGMPKDRFSAEMPDATLATLKIQPSEPRDSAVYFCASGLQAGELFFGEGSRLTVL.

The gene calls are TRBV18 and TRBJ1-1; a possible D gene is TRBD1 (5 bases). This CDR3 contains 12 residues. Germline loops: CDR1 KGHSH, CDR2 LQKENI. V was cut by 5 bases and J by 4 bases, with 8 bases left in between. The CDR3 loop is CASSMGGTEAFF. CDR3 bases: TGTGCCAGCTCAATGGGGGGCACTGAAGCTTTCTTT.

The chain is built from TRBV18 and TRBJ1-4, with D uncertain. Germline V lookup: CDR1 KGHSH, CDR2 LQKENI. The CDR3 is 17 residues long. V was trimmed by 3 bases and J by 3 bases, leaving 17 bases between them. CDR3 bases: TGTGCCAGCTCACCGAGGGAGGGTAGCGTAGCTAATGAAAAACTGTTTTTT. Encoded protein: CASSPREGSVANEKLFF.

V and J are TRBV5-6 and TRBJ2-7; 7 bases are shared with TRBD1. V was pared by 4 bases and J by 3 bases, with 7 bases of the junction left unmatched. CDR3 length equals 14 residues. CDR1 and CDR2 from the germline V gene are SGHDT and YYEEEE. CDR3 coding DNA: TGTGCCAGCAGCGATCACCAGGGGGTCTACGAGCAGTACTTC. Protein product: CASSDHQGVYEQYF.

V is TRBV7-2 and J is TRBJ2-2; possibly TRBD2 for D (6 bases). Germline V lookup: CDR1 SGHTA, CDR2 FQGNSA. This CDR3 comprises 16 residues. V was cut by 4 bases and J by 7 bases, with 19 bases left in between. Here the CDR3 DNA reads TGTGCCAGCAGCTCTAGCGACTCCTATTCTGGCGGGGAGCTGTTTTTT. The encoded protein is CASSSSDSYSGGELFF.

V and J are TRBV4-1 and TRBJ1-4, with D possibly TRBD1 on 6 matching bases. The CDR3 consists of 16 residues. Germline-derived CDR1 and CDR2 are MGHRA and YSYEKL. V lost 8 bases to trimming and J lost 0 bases, with 16 bases between them. CDR3 DNA sequence: TGCGCCAGCCAACTTACAGGGACTGCAACTAATGAAAAACTGTTTTTT. Protein: CASQLTGTATNEKLFF.

The chain joins TRBV18 to TRBJ1-5, with 8 positions matching TRBD1. This CDR3 comprises 14 residues. J lost 9 bases, V lost 3 bases, and 7 bases had no gene match. Germline assignment: CDR1 KGHSH and CDR2 LQKENI. The CDR3 is CASSPSTGEGPQHF. CDR3 sequence (DNA): TGTGCCAGCTCACCTTCGACAGGGGAAGGGCCCCAGCATTTT.

This chain joins TRBV30 and TRBJ1-1; the D is unclear. CDR1 and CDR2 (germline): GTSNPN, SVGIG (reference sequence). V gave up 0 bases and J gave up 3 bases, with 11 bases separating them. The CDR3 is 14 amino acids. Written as DNA, the CDR3 is TGTGCCTGGAGTGTAGCTGGGTTGGACACTGAAGCTTTCTTT. Protein sequence: CAWSVAGLDTEAFF.

The chain joins TRBV5-1 to TRBJ1-4, with D possibly TRBD1 on 5 matching bases. Germline values: CDR1 SGHRS, CDR2 YFSETQ. CDR3 length: 14 residues. V lost 3 bases and J lost 8, with 14 bases in between. The CDR3 DNA reads as TGCGCCAGCAGCTCCGCCGGGGGTTACGAAAAACTGTTTTTT. This encodes CASSSAGGYEKLFF.

The rearrangement joins TRBV6-1 to TRBJ2-3; D unclear. The germline V and J ends were trimmed by 4 bases and 4 bases, with 6 bases remaining between them. This CDR3 has 12 residues. Germline V gene sequence: CDR1 MNHNS, CDR2 SASEGT. CDR3 nucleotide sequence: TGTGCCAGCAGTGCCCTTTCAGATACGCAGTATTTT. Encoded protein: CASSALSDTQYF.

A few counts support this clone. V gene TRBV27 combines with J gene TRBJ1-6; possible D gene TRBD1, 5 bases. V lost 5 bases, J lost 6 bases, and 14 bases lay in between. CDR1 MNHEY and CDR2 SMNVEV come from the germline V gene (reference sequence). The CDR3 has 15 residues. DNA for the CDR3: TGTGCCAGCAGTATTAAGGGACTTTTTAATTCACCCCTCCACTTT. It is translated as CASSIKGLFNSPLHF.

In its sample, this clone was seen once. The CDR3 is CASRDRVMDQPQHF. CDR3 DNA: TGTGCCAGCAGGGACAGGGTCATGGATCAGCCCCAGCATTTT. The rearrangement links TRBV6-6 to TRBJ1-5; 8 bases are shared with TRBD1. The CDR3 extends over 14 amino acids. CDR1 is MNHNY and CDR2 is SVGAGI in the germline V gene (reference sequence). Trimming removed 6 bases from V and 5 bases from J; junction bases left unmatched: 6.

This clone has only one observation. The chain employs TRBV6-1 and TRBJ1-4; TRBD1 matches 7 bases. Germline V gene sequence: CDR1 MNHNS, CDR2 SASEGT. Unmatched junction bases numbered 6, after V lost 1 base and J lost 7 bases. CDR3 length: 15 residues. The CDR3, as DNA: TGTGCCAGCAGTGAAGGAACGGGACAGTTTGAAAAACTGTTTTTT. Translated, it gives CASSEGTGQFEKLFF.

The chain couples TRBV29-1 to TRBJ2-7; D is possibly TRBD2 (6 bases). V was pared by 5 bases and J by 6 bases, with 14 bases between. This CDR3 region has 12 residues. Germline lookup yields CDR1 SQVTM and CDR2 ANQGSEA. The CDR3 is CSVPGGPAEQYF. DNA of the CDR3: TGCAGCGTTCCCGGAGGGCCCGCCGAGCAGTACTTC.

The chain links TRBV5-1 to TRBJ1-1, with D tentatively TRBD1 (6 bases). Trimming pared 3 bases from V and 0 bases from J, leaving 12 bases between. CDR3 length equals 15 residues. Per germline, CDR1 SGHRS and CDR2 YFSETQ. CDR3 loop: CASSWGAGMNTEAFF. The CDR3, as DNA: TGCGCCAGCAGCTGGGGGGCAGGGATGAACACTGAAGCTTTCTTT.

This chain links TRBV5-1 with TRBJ1-1; D perhaps matches TRBD1 (5 bases). This CDR3 region has 14 residues. Germline assignment: CDR1 SGHRS and CDR2 YFSETQ. The germline V and J ends were trimmed by 4 bases and 1 base, with 11 bases remaining between them. The CDR3: CASSVKRGNTEAFF. CDR3 in DNA: TGCGCCAGCAGCGTGAAAAGGGGGAACACTGAAGCTTTCTTT. Full variable domain (outside the CDR3, taken from reference TRBV5-1 and TRBJ1-1): KAGVTQTPRYLIKTRGQQVTLSCSPISGHRSVSWYQQTPGQGLQFLFEYFSETQRNKGNFPGRFSGRQFSNSRSEMNVSTLELGDSALYLCASSVKRGNTEAFFGQGTRLTVV.

This sequence joins TRBV11-3 and TRBJ2-2; D is perhaps TRBD1 (6 bases). Trimming took off 4 bases at V and 6 bases at J, with 15 bases between the two ends. The CDR3 runs to 15 residues. The germline CDR1 and CDR2 sequences are SGHNT and YENEEA. CDR3 sequence (DNA): TGTGCCAGCAGCTCACAGCAGGGGATTGCCGGGGAGCTGTTTTTT. Translation gives CASSSQQGIAGELFF.

The V and J genes are TRBV6-5 and TRBJ2-7, with TRBD2 matching over 14 bases. V lost 7 bases to trimming and J lost 1 base; unmatched junction nucleotides: 3. From germline, CDR1 is MNHEY and CDR2 SVGAGI. This CDR3 comprises 15 residues. This CDR3 is CASTRLAGGSYEQYF. The CDR3, as DNA: TGTGCCAGCACAAGACTAGCGGGAGGGTCCTACGAGCAGTACTTC.

The V call is TRBV6-5, the J call TRBJ2-7; D is ambiguous. The germline CDR1 and CDR2 sequences are MNHEY and SVGAGI. This CDR3 region has 14 residues. With 4 bases removed from V and 2 bases from J, the gap between germline ends came to 12 bases. The CDR3 sequence is CASSSALPTYEQYF. The CDR3 DNA reads as TGTGCCAGCAGTTCTGCCTTGCCGACCTACGAGCAGTACTTC.

Only one count was recorded for this clone. The chain joins TRBV10-3 to TRBJ2-7; 8 bases agree with TRBD1. CDR1 and CDR2 (germline): ENHRY, SYGVKD. V trimming: 6 bases; J trimming: 0 bases; junction bases outside the gene matches: 7. CDR3 length: 15 residues. Written as DNA, the CDR3 is TGTGCCATCAGCCCAGCCGGACAGGGCTCCTACGAGCAGTACTTC. Protein: CAISPAGQGSYEQYF.

This chain links TRBV7-9 with TRBJ2-7; 7 bases fit TRBD2. Germline-derived CDR1 and CDR2 are SEHNR and FQNEAQ (reference sequence). J lost 3 bases, V lost 8 bases, and 7 bases had no gene match. The CDR3 covers 13 residues. CDR3 region: CASVRGGSYEQYF. In nucleotides, the CDR3 is TGTGCCAGCGTCCGCGGGGGTAGCTACGAGCAGTACTTC. Based on the CDR3 plus reference TRBV7-9 and TRBJ2-7, the full variable domain is DTGVSQNPRHKITKRGQNVTFRCDPISEHNRLYWYRQTLGQGPEFLTYFQNEAQLEKSRLLSDRFSAERPKGSFSTLEIQRTEQGDSAMYLCASVRGGSYEQYFGPGTRLTVT.

For the CDR3, the DNA is TGTGCCAGCAGCTTATCAGGGACAGGGCCCTATGGCTACACCTTC. Its translation is CASSLSGTGPYGYTF. The chain has TRBV7-3 and TRBJ1-2, with 9 bases identical to TRBD1. The CDR3 extends over 15 amino acids. In germline, CDR1 is SGHTA, CDR2 FQGTGA. Unmatched junction bases numbered 5, after V lost 2 bases and J lost 4 bases. Drawing the rest from reference TRBV7-3 and TRBJ1-2, the complete variable domain is GAGVSQTPSNKVTEKGKYVELRCDPISGHTALYWYRQSLGQGPEFLIYFQGTGAADDSGLPNDRFFAVRPEGSVSTLKIQRTERGDSAVYLCASSLSGTGPYGYTFGSGTRLTVV.

V gene TRBV5-1 combines with J gene TRBJ1-3; no clear D. This CDR3 is 16 amino acids long. Germline V gene sequence: CDR1 SGHRS, CDR2 YFSETQ. Trimming took off 0 bases at V and 4 bases at J, with 14 bases between the two ends. The chain's CDR3 is CASSLGGNGVGNTIYF. CDR3 in DNA: TGCGCCAGCAGCTTGGGAGGGAACGGCGTAGGAAACACCATATATTTT.

V and J are TRBV7-5 and TRBJ1-1; the D call in the table, TRBD1, was not verified against the DNA. TRBV7-5 is assigned pseudogene status. The CDR3 runs 12 residues. In DNA form, the CDR3 reads TGTGTCAGAAGCTCTAGCCGACAGGGCCCTTTCTTT. Protein product: CVRSSSRQGPFF.

The chain is built from TRBV18 and TRBJ1-1, with TRBD1 identical over 10 bases. The CDR3 loop spans 15 amino acids. The germline CDR1 and CDR2 sequences are KGHSH and LQKENI. V lost 3 bases and J lost 3; bases outside the gene matches: 4. This CDR3 is CASSPTGGLDTEAFF. The CDR3 DNA sequence: TGTGCCAGCTCACCGACAGGGGGCTTAGACACTGAAGCTTTCTTT. The variable domain in full, completed from reference TRBV18 and TRBJ1-1, reads NAGVMQNPRHLVRRRGQEARLRCSPMKGHSHVYWYRQLPEEGLKFMVYLQKENIIDESGMPKERFSAEFPKEGPSILRIQQVVRGDSAAYFCASSPTGGLDTEAFFGQGTRLTVV.

The CDR3 sequence: CAWSVQGVPLSYEQYF. The DNA of the CDR3 is TGTGCCTGGAGTGTACAAGGGGTCCCCCTCTCCTACGAGCAGTACTTC. The J gene is TRBJ2-7, the V gene TRBV30; TRBD1 is a possible D gene (5 bases). CDR1 is GTSNPN, CDR2 SVGIG, per germline (reference sequence). Trimming pared 0 bases from V and 0 bases from J, leaving 15 bases between. This CDR3 is 16 amino acids long. Full variable domain (rest looked up from reference TRBV30 and TRBJ2-7): SQTIHQWPATLVQPVGSPLSLECTVEGTSNPNLYWYRQAAGRGLQLLFYSVGIGQISSEVPQNLSASRPQDRQFILSSKKLLLSDSGFYLCAWSVQGVPLSYEQYFGPGTRLTVT.